Detailed here is one TCR beta chain. During active infection, Seattle patients enrolled and were then monitored through disease. There are 13 residues in the CDR3. The germline V gene encodes CDR1 LGHDT and CDR2 YNNKEL (reference sequence). With V trimmed by 4 bases and J by 4 bases, 3 bases remained unmatched. The sample comes from a study of blood T cell repertoires in COVID-19. In the study overall: Some COVID-19 samples were acute and others convalescent; all came from the United States, Italy and Spain. T cells, B-cell-depleted T cells, or PBMCs supplied cDNA or gDNA.

The authors' processing: Quantification of nucleated cells was approximated via reference gene primer amplification. Using immunoSEQ multiplex PCR, the repertoire was profiled, and TCRdb retains in-frame clones only, with some absent. V and J calls and clone size are as listed in that table; D and trimming were resolved from the DNA. The table records a few hundred thousand clones, 75% to 90% of them present only once. V and J are TRBV3-1 (or the pseudogene TRBV3-2) and TRBJ1-2; TRBD1 matches 7 bases. The sequencing sample was made of peripheral blood. The sequence was collected from a woman aged 80 or over with COVID-19, enrolled during active disease. CDR3 coding DNA: TGTGCCAGCAGCCTCGGACAGGTCTATGGCTACACCTTC. Its translation is CASSLGQVYGYTF.